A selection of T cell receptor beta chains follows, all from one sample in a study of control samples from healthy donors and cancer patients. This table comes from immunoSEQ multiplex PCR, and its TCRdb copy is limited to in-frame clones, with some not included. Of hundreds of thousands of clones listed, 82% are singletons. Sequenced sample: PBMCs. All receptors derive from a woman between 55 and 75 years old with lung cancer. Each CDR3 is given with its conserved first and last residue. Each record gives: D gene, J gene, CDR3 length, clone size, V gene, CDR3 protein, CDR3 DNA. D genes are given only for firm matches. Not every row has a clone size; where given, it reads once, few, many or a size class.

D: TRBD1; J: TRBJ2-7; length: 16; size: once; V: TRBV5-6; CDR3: CASSLVGLQGAYEQYF; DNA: TGTGCCAGCAGCTTAGTAGGTCTACAGGGGGCTTACGAGCAGTACTTC
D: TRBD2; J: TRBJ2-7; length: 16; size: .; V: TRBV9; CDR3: CASSVGAGGSPYEQYF; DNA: TGTGCCAGCAGCGTAGGAGCTGGCGGGAGCCCCTACGAGCAGTACTTC
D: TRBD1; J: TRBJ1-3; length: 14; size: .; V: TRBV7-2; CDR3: CASSLAGQGGTIYF; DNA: TGTGCCAGCAGCTTAGCCGGACAGGGTGGCACCATATATTTT
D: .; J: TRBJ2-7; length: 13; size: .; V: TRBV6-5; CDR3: CASTGVSSYEQYF; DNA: TGTGCCAGCACGGGGGTGAGCTCCTACGAGCAGTACTTC
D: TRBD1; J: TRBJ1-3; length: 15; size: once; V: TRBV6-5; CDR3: CASSQQGPREYTIYF; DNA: TGTGCCAGCAGTCAACAGGGGCCGAGAGAGTACACCATATATTTT
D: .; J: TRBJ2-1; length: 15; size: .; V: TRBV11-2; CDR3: CASSPSRAIGNEQFF; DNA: TGTGCCAGCAGCCCTTCCCGCGCGATTGGCAATGAGCAGTTCTTC
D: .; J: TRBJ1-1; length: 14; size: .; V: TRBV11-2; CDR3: CASSPQAGSISAFF; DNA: TGTGCCAGCAGCCCTCAGGCGGGTTCAATTTCGGCTTTCTTT
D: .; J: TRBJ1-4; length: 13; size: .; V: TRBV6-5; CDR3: CASKMGYGEKLFF; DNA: TGTGCCAGCAAGATGGGATATGGTGAAAAACTGTTTTTT
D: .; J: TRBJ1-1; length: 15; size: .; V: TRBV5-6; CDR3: CASSSRQDPVTEAFF; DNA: TGTGCCAGCAGCTCGCGACAGGACCCCGTCACTGAAGCTTTCTTT
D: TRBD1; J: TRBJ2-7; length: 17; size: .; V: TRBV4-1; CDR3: CASSFTLGTGIPYEQYF; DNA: TGCGCCAGCAGCTTCACCCTTGGGACAGGGATACCCTACGAGCAGTACTTC
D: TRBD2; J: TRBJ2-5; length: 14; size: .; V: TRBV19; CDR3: CASSGTSGRETQYF; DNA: TGTGCCAGTAGTGGGACTAGCGGGAGAGAGACCCAGTACTTC
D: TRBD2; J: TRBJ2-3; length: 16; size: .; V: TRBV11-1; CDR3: CASSRTSGRAGDTQYF; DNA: TGTGCCAGCAGCCGGACTAGCGGGAGGGCCGGTGATACGCAGTATTTT
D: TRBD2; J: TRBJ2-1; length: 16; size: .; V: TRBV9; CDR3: CASSPPGLGGGGEQFF; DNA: TGTGCCAGCAGCCCGCCGGGACTAGGGGGAGGGGGTGAGCAGTTCTTC
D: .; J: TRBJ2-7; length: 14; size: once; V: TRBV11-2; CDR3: CASSPQLLSYEQYF; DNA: TGTGCCAGCAGCCCACAACTACTCTCCTACGAGCAGTACTTC
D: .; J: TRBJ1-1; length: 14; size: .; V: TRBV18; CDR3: CASSPQPPITEAFF; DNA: TGTGCCAGCTCACCACAACCCCCAATCACTGAAGCTTTCTTT
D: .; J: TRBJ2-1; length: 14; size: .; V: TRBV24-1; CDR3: CATTRTTGDAQQFF; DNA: TGTGCCACGACTCGGACTACGGGGGACGCACAGCAGTTCTTC
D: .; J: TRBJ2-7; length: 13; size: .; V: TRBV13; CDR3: CASSLTATYEQYF; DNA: TGTGCCAGCAGCTTAACAGCAACCTACGAGCAGTACTTC
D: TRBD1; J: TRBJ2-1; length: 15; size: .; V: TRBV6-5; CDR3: CASSRNRGAYNEQFF; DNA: TGTGCCAGCAGTCGCAACAGGGGGGCCTACAATGAGCAGTTCTTC
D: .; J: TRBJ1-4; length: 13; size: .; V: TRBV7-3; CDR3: CASGAKGGEKLFF; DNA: TGTGCCAGCGGTGCCAAGGGGGGCGAAAAACTGTTTTTT
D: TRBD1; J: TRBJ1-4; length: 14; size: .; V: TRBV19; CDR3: CASSTGDRGEKLFF; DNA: TGTGCCAGTAGTACCGGGGACAGGGGGGAAAAACTGTTTTTT
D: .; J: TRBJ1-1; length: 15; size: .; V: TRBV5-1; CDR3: CASSLVGVMNTEAFF; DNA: TGCGCCAGCAGCTTGGTTGGGGTAATGAACACTGAAGCTTTCTTT
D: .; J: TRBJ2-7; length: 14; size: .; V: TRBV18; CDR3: CASSPPPGAYEQYF; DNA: TGTGCCAGCTCACCACCGCCAGGAGCCTACGAGCAGTACTTC
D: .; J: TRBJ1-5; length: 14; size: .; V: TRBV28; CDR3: CASSPQGGLQPQHF; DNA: TGTGCCAGCAGTCCACAGGGAGGGTTACAGCCCCAGCATTTT
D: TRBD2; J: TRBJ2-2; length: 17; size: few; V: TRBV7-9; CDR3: CASSPYLAGVTEGELFF; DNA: TGTGCCAGCAGCCCGTATCTAGCGGGCGTTACCGAAGGGGAGCTGTTTTTT
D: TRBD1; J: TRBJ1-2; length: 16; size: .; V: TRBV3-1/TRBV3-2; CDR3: CASSPDRGPRGYGYTF; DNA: TGTGCCAGCAGCCCGGACAGGGGACCAAGGGGATATGGCTACACCTTC
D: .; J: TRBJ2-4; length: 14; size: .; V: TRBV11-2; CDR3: CASSLPPGENIQYF; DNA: TGTGCCAGCAGCTTACCTCCGGGGGAAAACATTCAGTACTTC
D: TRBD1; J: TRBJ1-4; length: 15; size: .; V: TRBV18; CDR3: CASSLTQGAREKLFF; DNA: TGTGCCAGCTCGCTAACACAGGGGGCACGGGAAAAACTGTTTTTT
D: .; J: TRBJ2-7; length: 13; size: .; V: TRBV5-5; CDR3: CASARSSPYEQYF; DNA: TGTGCCAGCGCGAGAAGTTCCCCCTACGAGCAGTACTTC
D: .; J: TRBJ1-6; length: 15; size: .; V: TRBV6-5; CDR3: CASRDPKLGNSPLHF; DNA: TGTGCCAGCAGGGACCCAAAATTAGGCAATTCACCCCTCCACTTT
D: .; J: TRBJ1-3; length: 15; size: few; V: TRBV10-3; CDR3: CAISDRADSGNTIYF; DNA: TGTGCCATCAGTGACCGGGCCGACTCTGGAAACACCATATATTTT
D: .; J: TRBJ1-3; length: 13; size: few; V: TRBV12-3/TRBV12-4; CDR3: CASGGDAGNTIYF; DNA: TGTGCCAGCGGGGGGGACGCTGGAAACACCATATATTTT
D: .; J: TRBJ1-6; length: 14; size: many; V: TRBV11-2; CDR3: CASNPNVGNSPLHF; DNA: TGTGCCAGCAATCCTAATGTGGGTAATTCACCCCTCCACTTT
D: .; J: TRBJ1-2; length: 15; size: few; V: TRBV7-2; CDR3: CASSMSSGGNYGYTF; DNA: TGTGCCAGCAGCATGAGTTCCGGGGGCAACTATGGCTACACCTTC
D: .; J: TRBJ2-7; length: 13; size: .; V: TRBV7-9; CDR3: CASSISLGYEQYF; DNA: TGTGCCAGCAGCATCTCCTTGGGATACGAGCAGTACTTC
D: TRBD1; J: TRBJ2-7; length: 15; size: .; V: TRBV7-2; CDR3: CASSRPGTGYYEQYF; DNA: TGTGCCAGCAGCCGCCCCGGGACAGGGTACTACGAGCAGTACTTC
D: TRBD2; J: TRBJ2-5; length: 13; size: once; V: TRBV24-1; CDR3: CATASGNEETQYF; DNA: TGTGCCACCGCTAGCGGCAACGAAGAGACCCAGTACTTC
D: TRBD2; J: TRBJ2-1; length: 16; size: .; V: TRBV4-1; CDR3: CASSQPERGGLNEQFF; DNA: TGCGCCAGCAGCCAACCAGAGCGCGGGGGGCTCAATGAGCAGTTCTTC
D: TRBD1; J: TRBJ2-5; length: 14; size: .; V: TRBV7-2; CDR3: CASSLTGVIETQYF; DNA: TGTGCCAGCAGCCTGACAGGGGTTATAGAGACCCAGTACTTC
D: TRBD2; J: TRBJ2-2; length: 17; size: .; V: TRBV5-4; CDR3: CASRRASGGANTGELFF; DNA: TGTGCCAGCCGCCGGGCTAGCGGGGGCGCGAACACCGGGGAGCTGTTTTTT
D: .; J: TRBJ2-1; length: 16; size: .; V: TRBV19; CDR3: CASTQIPRGEHPEQFF; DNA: TGTGCCAGTACCCAAATCCCCCGGGGCGAGCATCCCGAGCAGTTCTTC
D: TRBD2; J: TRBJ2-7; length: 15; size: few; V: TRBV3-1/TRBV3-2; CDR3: CASSQTTSGSHEQYF; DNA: TGTGCCAGCAGCCAGACGACTAGCGGGAGCCACGAGCAGTACTTC
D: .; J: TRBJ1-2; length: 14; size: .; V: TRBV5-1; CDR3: CASSPTGTGYGYTF; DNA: TGCGCCAGCAGCCCCACCGGGACCGGCTATGGCTACACCTTC
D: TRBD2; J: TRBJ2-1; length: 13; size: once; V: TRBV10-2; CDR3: CASPGLVWDEQFF; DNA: TGCGCCAGCCCGGGACTAGTTTGGGATGAGCAGTTCTTC
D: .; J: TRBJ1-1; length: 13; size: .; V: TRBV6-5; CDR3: CATKQDKETEAFF; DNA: TGTGCCACCAAACAGGACAAGGAAACTGAAGCTTTCTTT
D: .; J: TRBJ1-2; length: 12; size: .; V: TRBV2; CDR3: CASSESPYGYTF; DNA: TGTGCCAGCAGTGAATCCCCTTATGGCTACACCTTC
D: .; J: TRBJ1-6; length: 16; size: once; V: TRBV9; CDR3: CASSVDSGEYNSPLHF; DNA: TGTGCCAGCAGCGTAGATTCAGGAGAGTATAATTCACCCCTCCACTTT
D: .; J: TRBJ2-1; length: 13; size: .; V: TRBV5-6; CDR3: CASSLGGTNEQFF; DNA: TGTGCCAGCAGCTTGGGAGGTACCAATGAGCAGTTCTTC
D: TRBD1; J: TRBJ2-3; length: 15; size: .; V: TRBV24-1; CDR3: CATSDLAGGPDTQYF; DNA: TGTGCCACCAGTGATTTAGCAGGGGGCCCAGATACGCAGTATTTT
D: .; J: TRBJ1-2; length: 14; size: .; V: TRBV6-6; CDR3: CASTHPQATYGYTF; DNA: TGTGCCAGCACTCACCCACAGGCTACCTATGGCTACACCTTC
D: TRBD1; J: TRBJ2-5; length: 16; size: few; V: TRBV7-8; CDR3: CASSATGTGGAETQYF; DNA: TGTGCCAGCAGCGCCACCGGGACAGGGGGCGCGGAGACCCAGTACTTC
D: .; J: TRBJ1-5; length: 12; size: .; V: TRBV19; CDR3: CASNRGNQPQHF; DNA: TGTGCCAGTAATAGGGGCAATCAGCCCCAGCATTTT
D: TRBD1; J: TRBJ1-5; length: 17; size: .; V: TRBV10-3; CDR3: CAISENGQVMANQPQHF; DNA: TGTGCCATCAGTGAGAACGGACAGGTGATGGCCAATCAGCCCCAGCATTTT